This T cell receptor (beta chain) was sequenced in a study of CD8 T cells in Susac syndrome (dated by TCRdb to about 2019). Broadly, across the study: Repertoire sequencing was used to test whether CD8+ T cell activation and differentiation in Susac syndrome was antigen driven. Clonality of the CD8+ T cell repertoire was compared between over 10 healthy donors, about 14 Susac syndrome patients and under 19 multiple sclerosis patients.

The trim is 8 bases for V and 2 bases for J, with a gap of 16 bases between the germline ends. Sequences SGHTA (CDR1) and FQGNSA (CDR2) are obtained from the germline V gene. The CDR3 measures 14 amino acids from cysteine to phenylalanine. Kept here is only the CDR3 DNA, which spans 42 bases and is read in frame from base 1. RNA was extracted using the RNeasy kit, and about 0.45 to 1 microgram was reverse transcribed with random hexamers. The immunoSEQ multiplex PCR assay, which covers 54 Vbeta and 13 Jbeta segments, was used to amplify TCR beta CDR3 regions. Bias from PCR amplification was corrected by using a synthetic template baseline for primer optimization and for computational correction. Under the source paper's analysis protocol: Reads were annotated to V, D and J genes per IMGT and analyzed with immunoSEQ Analyzer, keeping only productive sequences. To calculate clonality, Shannon entropy was normalized by log2 of the number of productive unique sequences and then subtracted from one. For each patient and control, public and private clones were evaluated within the 100 most prevalent clones. Clones were defined as Susac-specific if absent from the healthy and MS cohorts, from under 1,200 published viral clones and from other ImmuneACCESS disease sequences. TCRdb itself trimmed the public reads at Q25 with fastp, ran MiXCR and retained productive beta chains. Identical CDR3 proteins give one entry, which carries the most common genes and DNA. These V and J calls rely on TCRdb rather than the paper's analysis. The sample has about 80,000 distinct CDR3 sequences on record, 75% to 95% of them singletons. In total, the top ten clones hold approximately 0.46% of the sample.

Peripheral blood CD8+ and CD4+ T cells from healthy donors, Susac syndrome patients and multiple sclerosis patients were profiled using high-throughput TCR beta sequencing. Treatment-naive patients with stable or active relapsing-remitting disease fulfilling revised McDonald criteria were used as multiple sclerosis controls. Bulk CD8+ and CD4+ T cells were purified by magnetic negative isolation, whereas CD8+ TEMRA cells were enriched by FACS. Blood was drawn into EDTA tubes, processed within 24 hours, and PBMCs were isolated by density gradient centrifugation. PBMCs intended for TCR sequencing were frozen in liquid nitrogen and were later thawed in a 37 degrees C water bath. The sorted or isolated CD4+, CD8+ and CD8+ TEMRA cells reached a purity of at least 90%. Note on this clonotype: Its recognized antigen is unknown. No base-level quality is on record; no much larger clone is a single base apart.

The paper as a whole reports these results and caveats: The study acknowledged that relatively few individuals were included in the TCR sequencing and HLA analysis.

This receptor chain uses TRBV7-2 and TRBJ2-7, and perhaps TRBD1 as D gene, on 5 matching bases. The clonotype comes from a human donor with multiple sclerosis. The sample comprised CD8+ T cells from PBMCs. The CDR3 is CASSPGLFAYEQYF. At the DNA level, the sequence is TGTGCCAGCTCTCCAGGGCTGTTCGCCTACGAGCAGTACTTC.